Listed below are T cell receptor beta chains from one sample, sequenced in a study of shared clonotypes between healthy human individuals. Sequencing was performed with immunoSEQ multiplex PCR; in TCRdb, only in-frame clones are kept and a portion is missing. The table includes approximately 2,000,000 clones, roughly 93% detected once. Sequenced: naive CD8+ T cells from PBMCs. The receptors come from a man aged 18-30 years in good health. Some clones in this sample may be carry-over from other donors' samples. The CDR3 runs from the conserved cysteine through the conserved F or W. The order of the fields is clone size, D gene, V gene, J gene, CDR3 protein, CDR3 DNA. The D gene is left open where the match is weak. Size is stated for part of the rows, as once, few or many counts, or as a class when the clone is expanded.

-	-	TRBV5-8	TRBJ2-5	CASSGEGQPQETQYF	TGTGCCAGCAGCGGGGAAGGACAGCCTCAAGAGACCCAGTACTTC
once	TRBD1	TRBV27	TRBJ2-7	CASSALHRGTIYEQYF	TGTGCCAGCAGTGCCCTTCACAGGGGGACAATTTACGAGCAGTACTTC
once	-	TRBV11-2	TRBJ2-5	CASSPGVGQETQYF	TGTGCCAGCAGCCCAGGGGTTGGGCAAGAGACCCAGTACTTC
-	-	TRBV28	TRBJ1-4	CASSFHGGYGEKLFF	TGTGCCAGCAGTTTCCATGGGGGGTATGGGGAAAAACTGTTTTTT
-	-	TRBV4-3	TRBJ2-3	CASSQGPSGGVSTDTQYF	TGCGCCAGCAGCCAAGGACCCTCAGGGGGGGTGAGCACAGATACGCAGTATTTT
-	TRBD2	TRBV18	TRBJ2-3	CASSLPERETQYF	TGTGCCAGCTCACTACCGGAGCGGGAAACGCAGTATTTT
-	-	TRBV11-2	TRBJ2-3	CASSFGGDTQYF	TGTGCCAGCAGCTTCGGAGGCGATACGCAGTATTTT
-	-	TRBV13	TRBJ1-1	CASSLVRTGGRDAFF	TGTGCCAGCAGCTTAGTTAGGACGGGGGGTAGAGACGCTTTCTTT
-	-	TRBV5-6	TRBJ2-1	CASSSRRGNYNEQFF	TGTGCCAGCAGCTCTCGGCGCGGCAATTACAATGAGCAGTTCTTC
-	TRBD2	TRBV28	TRBJ2-7	CASTTGGGTYEQYF	TGTGCCAGCACCACCGGCGGGGGAACCTACGAGCAGTACTTC
-	-	TRBV10-1	TRBJ2-3	CASSGTTGTTDTQYF	TGCGCCAGCAGTGGGACGACGGGAACCACAGATACGCAGTATTTT
-	-	TRBV5-1	TRBJ2-7	CASKEVRGTYEQYF	TGCGCCAGCAAGGAGGTTAGGGGAACCTACGAGCAGTACTTC
-	-	TRBV7-9	TRBJ2-1	CASSFRISPYNEQFF	TGTGCCAGCAGCTTCCGGATTAGCCCCTACAATGAGCAGTTCTTC
-	-	TRBV4-2	TRBJ2-7	CASSQVKTIPEQYF	TGTGCCAGCAGCCAAGTTAAGACTATCCCCGAGCAGTACTTC
-	-	TRBV7-3	TRBJ2-5	CASSLWRGETQYF	TGTGCCAGCAGCCTATGGAGGGGGGAGACCCAGTACTTC
once	-	TRBV12-5	TRBJ1-1	CASGLGRATEAFF	TGTGCTAGTGGCCTCGGGCGGGCCACTGAAGCTTTCTTT
-	-	TRBV7-3	TRBJ2-6	CASSPRDAGANVLTF	TGTGCCAGCAGCCCCAGGGACGCTGGGGCCAACGTCCTGACTTTC
-	-	TRBV27	TRBJ1-2	CASRMPGTNYGYTF	TGTGCCAGCAGAATGCCCGGGACAAACTATGGCTACACCTTC
-	TRBD2	TRBV5-1	TRBJ2-1	CASSLESSSGILPHEQFF	TGCGCCAGCAGCTTGGAGAGTTCTAGCGGGATCCTCCCCCATGAGCAGTTCTTC
-	TRBD1	TRBV5-6	TRBJ2-3	CASSLTGGWGDTQYF	TGTGCCAGCAGCTTGACAGGGGGCTGGGGAGATACGCAGTATTTT
once	-	TRBV19	TRBJ1-4	CASSVDMYAGEKLFF	TGTGCCAGTAGTGTCGACATGTACGCGGGTGAAAAACTGTTTTTT
-	TRBD2	TRBV4-1	TRBJ2-1	CASSQGTSGNRNEQFF	TGCGCCAGCAGCCAAGGGACTAGCGGGAATCGTAATGAGCAGTTCTTC
few	-	TRBV29-1	TRBJ1-1	CSVPKGGANTEAFF	TGCAGCGTCCCCAAGGGGGGGGCGAACACTGAAGCTTTCTTT
-	-	TRBV5-1	TRBJ1-1	CASSLTANTEAFF	TGCGCCAGCAGCTTGACAGCGAACACTGAAGCTTTCTTT
-	-	TRBV7-9	TRBJ1-5	CASSSSRAGPRDQPQHF	TGTGCCAGCAGCTCCTCTAGGGCAGGACCAAGGGATCAGCCCCAGCATTTT
-	TRBD1	TRBV27	TRBJ2-1	CASSPSSGDRGPNEQFF	TGTGCCAGCAGTCCCTCGAGTGGGGACAGGGGGCCAAATGAGCAGTTCTTC
once	-	TRBV5-5	TRBJ2-1	CASSLDRARDSFYNEQFF	TGTGCCAGCAGCTTGGATAGGGCTCGCGATTCGTTTTACAATGAGCAGTTCTTC
-	TRBD1	TRBV6-1	TRBJ2-7	CAIRTGITYEQYF	TGTGCCATTCGGACAGGGATCACCTACGAGCAGTACTTC
-	TRBD2	TRBV27	TRBJ2-3	CASSLLRTSGFTDTQYF	TGTGCCAGCAGTTTGTTGCGGACTAGCGGGTTCACAGATACGCAGTATTTT
-	TRBD1	TRBV27	TRBJ1-4	CASSLSIQENRGGVEKLFF	TGTGCCAGCAGTTTATCGATACAAGAAAACAGGGGTGGGGTTGAAAAACTGTTTTTT
-	TRBD1	TRBV11-2	TRBJ2-7	CASSLGQGHYEQYF	TGTGCCAGCAGCTTAGGACAGGGCCACTACGAGCAGTACTTC
-	-	TRBV27	TRBJ2-7	CASSWSSANPYEQYF	TGTGCCAGCAGTTGGTCTAGCGCCAACCCCTACGAGCAGTACTTC
-	-	TRBV4-1	TRBJ2-7	CASSQGKEAPSYEQYF	TGCGCCAGCAGCCAAGGTAAGGAGGCACCATCCTACGAGCAGTACTTC
-	-	TRBV19	TRBJ2-3	CASSPESTDTQYF	TGTGCCAGTTCGCCAGAGAGCACAGATACGCAGTATTTT
-	TRBD1	TRBV15	TRBJ2-7	CATSRDSGDRVGEQYF	TGTGCCACCAGCAGAGATTCGGGCGACAGGGTGGGCGAGCAGTACTTC
-	-	TRBV11-3	TRBJ2-7	CASSQGLRTGVHEQYF	TGTGCCAGCAGCCAGGGTTTAAGGACGGGCGTACACGAGCAGTACTTC
-	TRBD1	TRBV10-3	TRBJ1-2	CAISEWTGENYGYTF	TGTGCCATCAGTGAGTGGACAGGGGAGAACTATGGCTACACCTTC
-	-	TRBV5-1	TRBJ2-7	CASSLVTSSSYEQYF	TGCGCCAGCAGCTTGGTTACTAGCAGCTCCTACGAGCAGTACTTC
once	-	TRBV28	TRBJ1-1	CASSLDGNTEAFF	TGTGCCAGCAGTTTAGACGGGAACACTGAAGCTTTCTTT
once	-	TRBV7-9	TRBJ1-1	CASSPGSAEAFF	TGTGCCAGCAGCCCGGGAAGCGCTGAAGCTTTCTTT
-	-	TRBV29-1	TRBJ1-1	CSVEFLTEAFF	TGCAGCGTTGAATTTCTCACTGAAGCTTTCTTT
-	TRBD1	TRBV27	TRBJ2-1	CASRQGTGNYNEQFF	TGTGCCAGCAGACAAGGGACAGGGAACTACAATGAGCAGTTCTTC